This T cell receptor beta chain emerged from a study of spatial heterogeneity in lung cancer. Study at large: The donor population consisted of just over 70 patients with untreated, early-stage non-small cell lung cancer.

The CDR3 length is 15 residues. Trimming removed 5 bases from V and 2 bases from J, with 14 bases in between. Time point given: blood at routine non-recurrence follow-up after resection. TCRdb itself ran the 5' RACE reads through MiXCR, one entry per CDR3 protein. The data contain about 36,000 distinct CDR3 sequences, 6% to 9.5% of them singletons. This clonotype qualifies as medium-sized. This TCR was sampled from a male donor with early-stage non-small cell lung cancer. The specimen comprised PBMCs, sampled at follow-up. The chain couples TRBV12-3 or TRBV12-4 to TRBJ2-3; possibly TRBD2 for D (6 bases). CDR3 DNA sequence: TGTGCCAGCAGTAAACTAGCCCGATACACAGATACGCAGTATTTT. Protein: CASSKLARYTDTQYF.